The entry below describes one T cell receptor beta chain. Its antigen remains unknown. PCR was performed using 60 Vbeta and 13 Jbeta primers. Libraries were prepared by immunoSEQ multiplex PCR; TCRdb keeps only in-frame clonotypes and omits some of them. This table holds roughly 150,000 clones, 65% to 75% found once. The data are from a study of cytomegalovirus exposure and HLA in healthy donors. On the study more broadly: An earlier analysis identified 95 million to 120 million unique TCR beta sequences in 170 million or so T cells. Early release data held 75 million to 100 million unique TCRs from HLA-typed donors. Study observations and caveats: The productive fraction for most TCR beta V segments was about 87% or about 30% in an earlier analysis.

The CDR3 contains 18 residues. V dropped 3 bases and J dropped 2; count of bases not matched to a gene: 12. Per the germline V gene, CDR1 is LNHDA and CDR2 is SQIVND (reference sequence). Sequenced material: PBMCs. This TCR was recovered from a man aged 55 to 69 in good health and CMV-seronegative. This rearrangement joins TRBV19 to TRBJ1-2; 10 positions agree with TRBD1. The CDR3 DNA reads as TGTGCCAGTAGTATTCACGCCGGGACAGGGGATGAGAACTATGGCTACACCTTC. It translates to CASSIHAGTGDENYGYTF. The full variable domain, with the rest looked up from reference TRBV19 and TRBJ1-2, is DGGITQSPKYLFRKEGQNVTLSCEQNLNHDAMYWYRQDPGQGLRLIYYSQIVNDFQKGDIAEGYSVSREKKESFPLTVTSAQKNPTAFYLCASSIHAGTGDENYGYTFGSGTRLTVV.